This TCR beta chain was sequenced for a study of blood T cell repertoires in COVID-19. Background on the study: Sources were T cells, B-cell-depleted T cells, or PBMCs; the material itself was cDNA or gDNA.

CDR3 size: 14 residues. Germline values: CDR1 LNHDA, CDR2 SQIVND (reference sequence). Trimming stripped 9 bases from V and 0 bases from J, with 15 bases between. The data were produced by immunoSEQ multiplex PCR, yet TCRdb's version contains in-frame clones alone and is incomplete. The data contain 250,000 to 300,000 clones, about nine tenths of them singletons. The chain joins TRBV19 to TRBJ2-7; no definite D call. Specimen: peripheral blood. The receptor was isolated from a woman aged 45-60 years who had recovered from COVID-19. The CDR3 is CASSPARYSYEQYF. The CDR3 DNA sequence: TGTGCCAGCTCCCCAGCGAGATACTCCTACGAGCAGTACTTC.